This paragraph covers one T cell receptor (beta chain) sequence. The sample is drawn from a study of blood T cell repertoires in COVID-19. Produced via immunoSEQ multiplex PCR; TCRdb's table is partial and in-frame only. The sample yields 250,000 to 300,000 clones, roughly 88% seen once. The source material was PBMCs or T cells enriched from blood (not recorded which). The TCR originated in a woman in her 40s with acute COVID-19.

The CDR3 bases are TGTGCCAGCAGTTTCACAACAGGGCCCAACTATGGCTACACCTTC. Protein: CASSFTTGPNYGYTF. J is TRBJ1-2 and V is TRBV28; weak D call: TRBD1 (6 bases). Trimming pared 3 bases from V and 2 bases from J, leaving 13 bases between. The CDR3 length is 15 residues. The germline CDR1 and CDR2 sequences are MDHEN and SYDVKM.